This T cell receptor beta chain was found in a study of T cells in Graves' hyperthyroidism and ophthalmopathy (dated by TCRdb to the late 2010s). In the study overall: Peripheral blood was collected at initial diagnosis, before any treatment. A discovery cohort of about 100 patients, approximately 45 with Graves' ophthalmopathy and about 60 with stable Graves' hyperthyroidism, was used to find distinguishing TCR V-J signatures. An independent validation cohort of around 19 hyperthyroidism patients and 17 patients who later progressed to ophthalmopathy tested prospective prediction of ophthalmopathy. The 100 discovery patients were randomly split 7:3 into training and test sets. In more than five Graves' hyperthyroidism patients, the study also compared T-cell repertoires from thyroid tissue with T-cell repertoires from blood. After sampling, hyperthyroidism patients received methimazole starting at 30 mg daily, and ophthalmopathy patients received high-dose intravenous methylprednisolone. The paper describes TCR Vbeta CDR3 sequencing of about 140 peripheral blood samples, made up of 43 ophthalmopathy patients, 70 to 80 hyperthyroidism patients and about 17 progressor patients.

A patient counted as having stable Graves' hyperthyroidism if no progression to ophthalmopathy occurred over 18 months of follow-up. The hyperthyroidism patients were between 18 and 65 years old and newly diagnosed, with a disease duration of less than 2 months. Exclusion was applied to patients with uncontrolled infections, other autoimmune diseases, pregnancy or lactation. Clinical symptoms, serum thyroxine and TRAb, thyroid ultrasound, and orbital computed tomography formed the basis for the diagnoses. PBMCs were isolated from approximately 10 ml of fresh peripheral blood by Ficoll-Paque density gradient centrifugation. Total RNA was extracted using Trizol reagent, and RNA quality was assessed on an Agilent 2100 Bioanalyzer. Relative to germline, V is missing 5 bases and J is missing 7 bases, with 17 bases of the junction outside any gene match. CDR1 and CDR2 are read off the germline V gene (reference sequence) as DFQATT and SNEGSKA. From its cysteine to its phenylalanine, the CDR3 spans 15 amino acids. Here the CDR3 DNA is all that survives: 45 bases in frame from base 1.

TCR beta CDR3 regions were amplified from RNA transcripts. The TCR CDR3 was subjected to a first round of RT-PCR using the HTBI primer set and the Qiagen OneStep RT-PCR kit. Libraries were constructed in a second round of multiplex PCR, after which size selection and purification were carried out. Paired-end sequencing of the libraries was performed with 100 bp reads on an Illumina HiSeq2000. The original pipeline was this. SOAPnuke was used to process the raw data, removing reads that contained adapters or uncalled bases, had a mean Phred below 15, or lacked an exact match to the constant primer or identifier. COPE v1.2.5 was used to merge high-quality paired reads, and clonotypes were defined as unique nucleotide sequences. MiTCR v1.1 was used to align clonotypes to the IMGT TRBV, TRBD and TRBJ reference segments. The analysis included only V-J combinations with a frequency above 0.0001, which together covered more than 98% of the repertoires. A TCS score was defined as the ratio of F50 (clonal expansion) to E x V (chaos), with BLOSUM62-based TCRdist applied between CDR3 peptides within each V-J. Welch's t-statistics and random forest reduced around 520 V-J features to around 14, which were used in a naive Bayes classifier (R e1071). The public sequencing data were trimmed at Q25 with fastp and processed into clonotypes with MiXCR by TCRdb, which kept only in-frame beta chains. CDR3 protein sequences are deduplicated, and each keeps its most common genes and DNA. The authors' filters were not applied to this entry. The sample has some 760,000 distinct CDR3 sequences on record, approximately 15% of them singletons. Jointly, the top ten make up about 10% of the sample.

Here is what the overall study found, with its caveats: Sample size was not statistically predetermined, and investigators were not blinded to group allocation. A model built on a 13 V-J signature distinguished ophthalmopathy from stable hyperthyroidism, reaching about 88% sensitivity and around 82% specificity in cross-validation and 80%/75% in testing. In validation, the model predicted progression to ophthalmopathy a median of 6.5 months before onset, with roughly 70% sensitivity and roughly 73% specificity. Blood samples also contained most of the expanded thyroid clonotypes (frequency above 0.001), which suggests that blood repertoires may reflect thyroid immune responses.

This clonotype was seen ten or more times. Its recognized antigen is unknown. Per-base qualities were not stored, and no clone one base away is much larger. The sequencing sample was made of blood. The sequence derives from a woman aged 18-29 years with Graves' hyperthyroidism. Recombination connected TRBV20-1 to TRBJ2-7, and 7 junction bases match TRBD1. DNA sequence: TGCAGTGCTTCACAGAGGCTCAGGGGGTTGGATGAGCAGTACTTC. Protein translation: CSASQRLRGLDEQYF.